This T cell receptor beta chain was documented in a study of monozygotic twins with inflammatory bowel disease. TCRdb re-called the 5' RACE reads and catalogs CDR3 proteins one per entry, DNA excluded. This repertoire includes around 140,000 distinct CDR3 sequences. Sequencing input: blood. The source is a human donor with ulcerative colitis or Crohn's disease, or a healthy co-twin of an affected twin (not recorded which).

CDR3 protein: CASRNKGAGYGYTF. The chain combines TRBV28 with TRBJ1-2; checking the TCRdb D call of TRBD1 is not possible without DNA. This CDR3 has 14 residues. Germline V CDR1 and CDR2: MDHEN, SYDVKM.